This T cell receptor beta chain was captured by sequencing in a study of cytomegalovirus exposure and HLA in healthy donors. V was shortened by 0 bases and J by 3 bases, with 10 bases between the two germline ends. CDR1 is SGHRS and CDR2 is YFSETQ in the germline V gene. The CDR3 runs to 14 residues. Amplification used 60 Vbeta primers and 13 Jbeta primers. Profiled with immunoSEQ multiplex PCR; TCRdb holds only in-frame clones, not every one. In the table there are some 87,000 clones, under 85% of which are singletons. The sequencing input was PBMCs. This chain uses TRBV5-1 with TRBJ2-7; TRBD1 is a possible D gene (5 bases). The receptor was isolated from a man under 40 in good health and CMV-seronegative. The CDR3 protein is CASSLVGEHYEQYF. CDR3 bases: TGCGCCAGCAGCTTGGTAGGGGAACACTACGAGCAGTACTTC. Complete variable domain (other parts from reference TRBV5-1 and TRBJ2-7): KAGVTQTPRYLIKTRGQQVTLSCSPISGHRSVSWYQQTPGQGLQFLFEYFSETQRNKGNFPGRFSGRQFSNSRSEMNVSTLELGDSALYLCASSLVGEHYEQYFGPGTRLTVT.